The 14 T cell receptor beta chains reported below all come from one sample, sequenced in a study of T cells in Graves' hyperthyroidism and ophthalmopathy. Researchers took RNA transcripts and amplified the TCR beta CDR3 regions from them. HTBI primers were employed in a first-round RT-PCR of the TCR CDR3. In TCRdb, the multiplex PCR reads were re-called with MiXCR into one record per CDR3 protein. The table lists approximately 510,000 distinct CDR3 sequences, about 45% of them singletons. Material for sequencing was peripheral blood or thyroid tissue (not recorded which). The source of these receptors is an adult woman with Graves' disease, either hyperthyroidism or ophthalmopathy (not recorded which).

As to this clonotype: The junction shows a germline mismatch at one end, possibly a read error. J is TRBJ2-2 and V is TRBV9; TRBD1 might be the D (6 bases). The CDR3 has 10 residues. The germline gives CDR1 SGDLS, CDR2 YYNGEE. Here the CDR3 DNA reads TGTGCCAGCAGCGTAGATTCTCAGGGGTTT. Amino acids: CASSVDSQGF. Full variable domain (rest looked up from reference TRBV9 and TRBJ2-2): DSGVTQTPKHLITATGQRVTLRCSPRSGDLSVYWYQQSLDQGLQFLIQYYNGEERAKGNILERFSAQQFPDLHSELNLSSLELGDSALYFCASSVDSQGFGEGSRLTVL.

This clonotype was picked up many times. The chain joins TRBV19 to TRBJ1-1; 7 positions match TRBD1. The V segment lost 4 bases and the J segment 2 bases; nucleotides outside the gene matches: 7. Germline V gives CDR1 LNHDA, CDR2 SQIVND (reference sequence). This CDR3 has 15 residues. The CDR3: CASSKGQAFNTEAFF. The CDR3 coding sequence is TGTGCCAGTAGTAAAGGACAGGCGTTCAACACTGAAGCTTTCTTT. Together with reference TRBV19 and TRBJ1-1, the CDR3 gives the full variable domain: DGGITQSPKYLFRKEGQNVTLSCEQNLNHDAMYWYRQDPGQGLRLIYYSQIVNDFQKGDIAEGYSVSREKKESFPLTVTSAQKNPTAFYLCASSKGQAFNTEAFFGQGTRLTVV.

A word on this clonotype: This could be a read error, since a much larger clone is one nucleotide away. This chain connects TRBV28 to TRBJ2-2; D ambiguous. The V end was cut by 3 bases, the J end by 7 bases, with 6 bases between. CDR1 MDHEN and CDR2 SYDVKM come from the germline V gene. The CDR3 covers 12 residues. The CDR3 region is CASSLEDGELFF. CDR3 in DNA: TGTGCCAGCAGTTTGGAAGACGGGGAGCTGTTTTTT.

The chain combines TRBV7-8 with TRBJ2-7; D gene uncertain. The CDR3 is made up of 14 amino acids. Germline V lookup: CDR1 SGHVS, CDR2 FQNEAQ. The V end was cut by 2 bases, the J end by 1 base, with 9 bases between. The CDR3, as DNA: TGTGCCAGCAGCTTAATTTGGGAATCCTACGAGCAGTACTTC. Its protein is CASSLIWESYEQYF.

The chain combines TRBV2 with TRBJ2-7; 11 bases fit TRBD2. Germline assignment: CDR1 SNHLY and CDR2 FYNNEI. V lost 5 bases and J lost 7; bases outside the gene matches: 7. The CDR3 loop spans 14 amino acids. CDR3 bases: TGTGCCAGCAGTATGACTAGCGGGACGCGGGAGCAGTACTTC. Translated: CASSMTSGTREQYF.

This clonotype was detected once. This chain uses TRBV20-1 with TRBJ2-5, with 10 nucleotides matching TRBD2. Germline V CDR1 and CDR2: DFQATT, SNEGSKA (reference sequence). J gave up 5 bases and V 5 bases, and 2 bases lay outside the gene matches. This CDR3 contains 12 residues. CDR3 sequence: CSAYSGRETQYF. Here the CDR3 DNA reads TGCAGTGCTTATAGCGGGAGGGAGACCCAGTACTTC.

The rearrangement joins TRBV5-1 to TRBJ1-1; D gene unclear. The V and J ends lost 1 base and 6 bases respectively, with 10 bases between them. CDR1 and CDR2 (germline): SGHRS, YFSETQ. There are 13 residues in the CDR3. This CDR3 reads CASSLPPHAEAFF. CDR3 coding DNA: TGCGCCAGCAGCTTGCCCCCTCACGCTGAAGCTTTCTTT.

The chain links TRBV7-6 to TRBJ2-2; TRBD2 agrees at 11 bases. V shed 1 base, J shed 6 bases, and the junction held 7 bases outside the gene matches. This CDR3 has 17 amino acids. Germline loops: CDR1 SGHVS, CDR2 FNYEAQ. Here the CDR3 reads CASSLVRIAGGPGELFF. The DNA for the CDR3 is TGTGCCAGCAGCTTAGTACGAATAGCGGGAGGGCCCGGGGAGCTGTTTTTT.

This clonotype was recorded only once. This chain joins TRBV12-3 or TRBV12-4 and TRBJ1-2; no clear D gene. The CDR3 sequence is 14 residues long. V shed 3 bases and J shed 0 bases, with 8 bases lying between them. The CDR3 reads CASSLLPANYGYTF. For the CDR3, the DNA is TGTGCCAGCAGTTTGTTACCGGCTAACTATGGCTACACCTTC.

This chain connects TRBV29-1 to TRBJ2-5; D is undetermined. V lost 8 bases and J 4 bases, leaving 8 bases between the germline ends. CDR1 is SQVTM and CDR2 is ANQGSEA in the germline V gene. The CDR3 contains 10 residues. The CDR3 reads CSLMAETQYF. As DNA, the CDR3 is TGCAGCCTAATGGCAGAGACCCAGTACTTC.

Remarks on this clonotype: Lacking the conserved final phenylalanine or tryptophan, this CDR3 likely reflects a read error. The DNA is omitted, as the CDR3 cannot be located on it reliably, and the CDR3 follows TCRdb's listing. The chain couples TRBV5-1 to TRBJ2-5. The CDR3 spans 8 residues, counting both ends. Germline V lookup: CDR1 SGHRS, CDR2 YFSETQ. The CDR3 here is CASSFDYY.

The CDR3 DNA sequence: TGTGCCAGCAGCTTATCGGGCCTTGATGGCTACACCTTC. Residues: CASSLSGLDGYTF. V and J are TRBV7-9 and TRBJ1-2; D not resolved. Trimming removed 2 bases from V and 6 bases from J, with 10 bases in between. CDR1 SEHNR and CDR2 FQNEAQ come from the germline V gene (reference sequence). The CDR3 is 13 amino acids.

The chain carries TRBV20-1 and TRBJ1-3; unclear D gene. Germline V gene lookup returns CDR1 DFQATT and CDR2 SNEGSKA (reference sequence). V dropped 5 bases and J dropped 1 base, with 9 bases sitting between them. This CDR3 is 13 amino acids long. The chain's CDR3 is CSASSGSGNTIYF. CDR3 DNA sequence: TGCAGTGCTTCGAGCGGGTCTGGAAACACCATATATTTT.

This clonotype was counted a few times. This chain joins TRBV7-9 and TRBJ2-7; D unclear. V was pared by 4 bases and J by 3 bases, with 7 bases between. Germline V gene data show CDR1 as SEHNR and CDR2 as FQNEAQ (reference sequence). CDR3 length: 12 amino acids. The CDR3 DNA reads as TGTGCCAGCAGCTCAGTCGGCTACGAGCAGTACTTC. Translated: CASSSVGYEQYF.